Listed here are 9 T cell receptor beta chains from one sample, sequenced in a study of STAT5B mutations in CD4+ large granular lymphocyte leukemia. The assay was immunoSEQ multiplex PCR, and TCRdb's table has in-frame clones only and misses some. The table includes roughly 30,000 clones, roughly 72% detected once. The sequencing input was CD4+ T cells from blood buffy coats. All receptors come from a human donor in good health.

The chain uses TRBV29-1 and TRBJ2-2, with TRBD2 matching over 8 bases. Germline-derived CDR1 and CDR2 are SQVTM and ANQGSEA. The CDR3 consists of 13 residues. V was clipped by 7 bases and J by 2 bases; unmatched bases: 3. CDR3 region: CSGTSTNTGELFF. The CDR3 nucleotides are TGCAGCGGGACTAGCACCAACACCGGGGAGCTGTTTTTT.

This chain joins TRBV10-3 and TRBJ2-2; TRBD1 matches at 8 bases. This CDR3 region has 16 residues. Unmatched junction bases numbered 13, after V lost 4 bases and J lost 9 bases. Germline CDR1 ENHRY, CDR2 SYGVKD. The CDR3, as DNA: TGTGCCATCAGTGGGACACAGGGGGTCAAAGGAAGGGAGCTGTTTTTT. Its protein product is CAISGTQGVKGRELFF.

This clone came up a few times. As DNA, the CDR3 is TGCGCCAGCAGGGAGGGCTCCCGGAACACTGAAGCTTTCTTT. It yields the protein CASREGSRNTEAFF. J is TRBJ1-1 and V is TRBV5-1; D unclear. Germline V CDR1 and CDR2: SGHRS, YFSETQ. V was trimmed by 5 bases and J by 1 base, leaving 12 bases between them. The CDR3 length is 14 residues.

The rearrangement links TRBV19 to TRBJ1-2, with D perhaps matching TRBD1 (5 bases). The CDR3 loop spans 13 amino acids. V lost 8 bases and J lost 6, with 16 bases in between. Germline CDR1 reads LNHDA; CDR2 reads SQIVND (reference sequence). CDR3 sequence reads: CASGRGRVDGYTF. The CDR3 DNA follows: TGTGCCAGTGGCAGAGGCAGGGTGGATGGCTACACCTTC.

This clone was picked up one time. The chain links TRBV28 to TRBJ1-2; perhaps TRBD1 as D (6 bases). The V gene's germline CDR1 is MDHEN and CDR2 SYDVKM. This CDR3 is built from 13 residues. Between the trimmed V and J ends, which lost 3 bases and 2 bases, there was a span of 7 bases. CDR3 nucleotides: TGTGCCAGCAGTTTCACAGGGAACTATGGCTACACCTTC. This translates into CASSFTGNYGYTF.

This chain joins TRBV10-3 and TRBJ2-5; D might be TRBD2 (7 bases). V shed 6 bases and J shed 5 bases, with 16 bases lying between them. Germline CDR1 reads ENHRY; CDR2 reads SYGVKD. The CDR3 has 14 residues. CDR3 bases: TGTGCCATCAGCTATGACGGGGGGCCGGAGACCCAGTACTTC. As protein: CAISYDGGPETQYF.

The chain recombines TRBV6-6 with TRBJ2-1; 9 bases line up with TRBD1. CDR1 and CDR2 from the germline V gene are MNHNY and SVGAGI (reference sequence). The CDR3 totals 11 residues. J lost 10 bases, V lost 8 bases, and 3 bases had no gene match. This CDR3 reads CASGQGREQFF. The CDR3 DNA is TGTGCCAGCGGACAGGGGAGGGAGCAGTTCTTC.

V gene TRBV9 combines with J gene TRBJ1-3, with D tentatively TRBD1 (5 bases). The CDR3 consists of 15 residues. Germline CDR1 reads SGDLS; CDR2 reads YYNGEE. The V end lost 2 bases, the J end lost 0 bases, and 9 bases lay between the germline ends. The CDR3 here is CASSVRDDSGNTIYF. The DNA for the CDR3 is TGTGCCAGCAGCGTCAGGGATGACTCTGGAAACACCATATATTTT.

This clone was counted once. V and J are TRBV2 and TRBJ2-3, with D uncertain. CDR1 is SNHLY and CDR2 is FYNNEI in the germline V gene. This CDR3 region has 12 residues. Deletions cut 5 bases from V and 6 bases from J, with 9 bases between. CDR3 in DNA: TGTGCCAGCAGTCCACGATGGGATACGCAGTATTTT. This translates into CASSPRWDTQYF.